This TCR beta chain comes out of a study of cytomegalovirus exposure and HLA in healthy donors. Broader study findings: Earlier findings revealed that most TCR beta V segments proved productive either about 87% or about 30% of the time.

The PCR ran on 60 Vbeta and 13 Jbeta primers. TCRdb's table, derived via immunoSEQ multiplex PCR, lists solely in-frame clones and lacks some. The sample records fewer than 200,000 clones, approximately 80% being singletons. Germline CDR1 and CDR2: MNHEY and SMNVEV (reference sequence). The CDR3 loop spans 13 amino acids. V was shortened by 11 bases and J by 7 bases, with 21 bases between the two germline ends. Worth noting for this clone: Its specificity is unknown.

The origin of this receptor is a young woman in good health and CMV-seronegative. The sequenced sample was PBMCs. V usage is TRBV27 and J usage is TRBJ2-7; D perhaps matches TRBD2 (6 bases). CDR3 nucleotide sequence: TGTGCCGGACCGGGGGAGGTCGATGGGGAGCAGTACTTC. Translating it yields CAGPGEVDGEQYF.